These T cell receptor beta chains were read from a single sample in a study of T cell responses to AZD1222 COVID-19 vaccine. Only in-frame clones appear in the TCRdb table, and some are missing; sequencing was by immunoSEQ multiplex PCR. The sample yields about 54,000 clones, around 89% seen once. Sequencing was performed on peripheral blood, taken 28 days after the second AZD1222 dose. The source is an adult who received the AZD1222 COVID-19 vaccine. CDR3s include the opening cysteine and the closing phenylalanine or tryptophan. Each record gives: J gene, clone size, V gene, D gene, CDR3 DNA, CDR3 protein. A D gene is named only where the DNA matches it firmly. Clone size is shown for a subset of rows, as once, few, many or a class of expanded clone.

TRBJ1-1 | NA | TRBV3-1/TRBV3-2 | NA | TGTGCCAGCAGCCATCTGGGGGTCGGGACGAACACTGAAGCTTTCTTT | CASSHLGVGTNTEAFF
TRBJ2-2 | NA | TRBV27 | TRBD1 | TGTGCCAGCAGTTTAGCACAGGGGCTCGGCGGGGAGCTGTTTTTT | CASSLAQGLGGELFF
TRBJ1-6 | NA | TRBV19 | NA | TGTGCCAGTAGTATGTCCAGGACCGACAATTCACCCCTCCACTTT | CASSMSRTDNSPLHF
TRBJ2-5 | NA | TRBV7-2 | TRBD2 | TGTGCCAGCAGCCCCCAAGGCTTACGTCTAGCGGGAGGGAAGTACTTC | CASSPQGLRLAGGKYF
TRBJ1-3 | NA | TRBV9 | TRBD1 | TGTGCCAGCACCGCATCGACAGGGTTAAGGTCTGGAAACACCATATATTTT | CASTASTGLRSGNTIYF
TRBJ1-5 | NA | TRBV6-5 | TRBD1 | TGTGCCAGCAGTTCGGGGACAGGTCTTAATCAGCCCCAGCATTTT | CASSSGTGLNQPQHF
TRBJ1-1 | NA | TRBV6-5 | NA | TGTGCCACCCTAGCGGGATTCATGAACACTGAAGCTTTCTTT | CATLAGFMNTEAFF
TRBJ2-1 | NA | TRBV11-1 | TRBD1 | TGTGCCACTGGACAGGGGGCAGTCAATGAGCAGTTCTTC | CATGQGAVNEQFF
TRBJ1-5 | NA | TRBV10-3 | NA | TGTGCCATCACGGATTATCGAACAAAGGGCCATAGCAATCAGCCCCAGCATTTT | CAITDYRTKGHSNQPQHF
TRBJ2-1 | NA | TRBV24-1 | NA | TGTGCCACCAGTGACCCCGACCCCTCGGAGCAGTTCTTC | CATSDPDPSEQFF
TRBJ2-6 | NA | TRBV6-1 | NA | TGTGCCAGCAGTGAAGTCTTCGGGTCTGGGGCCAACGTCCTGACTTTC | CASSEVFGSGANVLTF
TRBJ2-2 | NA | TRBV20-1 | NA | TGCAGTGCTAGTAGTGGTGTCGGGGAGCTGTTTTTT | CSASSGVGELFF
TRBJ2-3 | NA | TRBV11-2 | NA | TGTGCCAGCAGCTTAAGAGGGATCGGGACAGATACGCAGTATTTT | CASSLRGIGTDTQYF
TRBJ1-5 | NA | TRBV24-1 | NA | TGTGCCACCAGTGATGGAGGGTTGGAGCCCCAGCATTTT | CATSDGGLEPQHF
TRBJ2-1 | NA | TRBV15 | NA | TGTGCCACCAGCAGAGATATTACATTTAGCTCCTACAATGAGCAGTTCTTC | CATSRDITFSSYNEQFF
TRBJ2-5 | NA | TRBV5-4 | NA | TGTGCCAGCAGCCGAGACCTGAACGACAGACAAGAGACCCAGTACTTC | CASSRDLNDRQETQYF
TRBJ1-2 | NA | TRBV30 | NA | TGTGCCTGGAGTGTGTACAGGGAGGGCTACACCTTC | CAWSVYREGYTF
TRBJ1-1 | NA | TRBV11-1 | NA | TGTGCCAGCAGCTGGGGCCCAGGGAGCACTGAAGCTTTCTTT | CASSWGPGSTEAFF
TRBJ2-1 | NA | TRBV7-8 | TRBD2 | TGTGCCAGCAGCTTAGGGACTAGCGGGACCGAGCAGTTCTTC | CASSLGTSGTEQFF
TRBJ2-4 | NA | TRBV24-1 | NA | TGTGCCACCACTCACCGGGGTACCAAAAACATTCAGTACTTC | CATTHRGTKNIQYF
TRBJ2-2 | NA | TRBV27 | NA | TGTGCCAGCAGTTACTCTAACTACGCCGGGGAGCTGTTTTTT | CASSYSNYAGELFF
TRBJ1-6 | NA | TRBV2 | NA | TGTGCCAGCACAAGATCCGGGGGAGATAATTCACCCCTCCACTTT | CASTRSGGDNSPLHF
TRBJ2-3 | NA | TRBV6-5 | TRBD2 | TGTGCCAGCAGTTCAAGACTAGCGGGAGTGTCAGATACGCAGTATTTT | CASSSRLAGVSDTQYF
TRBJ2-2 | NA | TRBV19 | NA | TGTGCCAGTACCGTGGGAGTGGCGGCCGGGGAGCTGTTTTTT | CASTVGVAAGELFF
TRBJ2-1 | NA | TRBV28 | TRBD2 | TGTGCCAGCAGGAAAACTGGGACTAGCGCGGTCAATGAGCAGTTCTTC | CASRKTGTSAVNEQFF
TRBJ2-2 | NA | TRBV11-2 | TRBD2 | TGTGCCAGCAGCTCCCCCTATGGGGTAGCGGGAGCGGCCGGGGAGCTGTTTTTT | CASSSPYGVAGAAGELFF
TRBJ1-1 | NA | TRBV3-1/TRBV3-2 | TRBD1 | TGTGCCAGCAGCCAAGTTCGAGACAGGGGTGCCGCGAACCCTTTCTTT | CASSQVRDRGAANPFF
TRBJ2-3 | NA | TRBV19 | NA | TGTGCCAGTAGTATAGAGAGAACGGATACGCAGTATTTT | CASSIERTDTQYF
TRBJ2-5 | NA | TRBV9 | NA | TGTGCCAGCAGCCCCAGTGGGACGATCCAAGAGACCCAGTACTTC | CASSPSGTIQETQYF
TRBJ1-2 | NA | TRBV2 | NA | TGTGCCAGCAGTCCCGACACGAACTATGGCTACACCTTC | CASSPDTNYGYTF
TRBJ2-7 | NA | TRBV7-9 | NA | TGTGCCAGCAGCTTGGGGCGACCGAGCGAGCAGTACTTC | CASSLGRPSEQYF
TRBJ1-4 | NA | TRBV11-3 | NA | TGTGCCAGCAGCCCCCCCGGGACAAGTGAAAAACTGTTTTTT | CASSPPGTSEKLFF
TRBJ1-4 | NA | TRBV2 | NA | TGTGCCAGCACCCAAAAGGGGGGTGCAGCTAATGAAAAACTGTTTTTT | CASTQKGGAANEKLFF
TRBJ1-6 | few | TRBV7-3 | TRBD1 | TGTGCCAGCAGCCAGACAGGGGATTCACCCCTCCACTTT | CASSQTGDSPLHF
TRBJ2-2 | NA | TRBV18 | NA | TGTGCCAGCTCGCCGCGGGTGGGACACGGGAACACCGGGGAGCTGTTTTTT | CASSPRVGHGNTGELFF
TRBJ2-7 | NA | TRBV6-1 | TRBD2 | TGTGCCAGTGAGGGGCGGGAGAGGAGCTACGAGCAGTACTTC | CASEGRERSYEQYF
TRBJ2-7 | NA | TRBV6-1 | NA | TGTGCCAGCAGTGATCCAGCCAGGACCGAAATCTCCTACGAGCAGTACTTC | CASSDPARTEISYEQYF
TRBJ1-2 | NA | TRBV14 | NA | TGTGCCAGCAGCCAGGCGTTTAACTATGGCTACACCTTC | CASSQAFNYGYTF
TRBJ1-2 | NA | TRBV20-1 | TRBD1 | TGCAGCGAAGACAGGGTCGGTGGCTACACCTTC | CSEDRVGGYTF
TRBJ2-1 | few | TRBV14 | NA | TGTGCCAGCAGCCAAGAGGTATGGGGATCGGAGCAGTTCTTC | CASSQEVWGSEQFF